The 15 T cell receptor beta chains in this list originate from one sample, sequenced in a study of blood T cell repertoires in COVID-19. Only in-frame clones appear in the TCRdb table, and some are missing; sequencing was by immunoSEQ multiplex PCR. The table has hundreds of thousands of clones, around 88% seen once; the top ten hold roughly 1.2%. What was sequenced was PBMCs or T cells enriched from blood (not recorded which). The receptors shown here come from a woman aged 40 to 50 with acute COVID-19.

In this sample, this clone turned up once. The V and J genes are TRBV3-1 (or the pseudogene TRBV3-2) and TRBJ2-3, with a tentative D call TRBD1 (5 bases). Looked up from germline, CDR1 is LGHDT and CDR2 is YNNKEL (reference sequence). The CDR3 runs 16 residues. Between the trimmed V and J ends, which lost 0 bases and 0 bases, there was a span of 10 bases. The CDR3 coding sequence is TGTGCCAGCAGCCAAGATCTTGGGGCTAGCACAGATACGCAGTATTTT. It specifies CASSQDLGASTDTQYF.

This chain uses TRBV29-1 with TRBJ1-1; 8 bases are a match to TRBD1. V shed 6 bases and J 1 base; nucleotides not matched to a gene: 13. The CDR3 is 16 residues long. Germline V lookup: CDR1 SQVTM, CDR2 ANQGSEA. The CDR3 DNA reads TGCAGCGTCAGCGGCTCAGACAGGGGCCCGAACACTGAAGCTTTCTTT. Translation: CSVSGSDRGPNTEAFF. Variable domain in full (rest from reference TRBV29-1 and TRBJ1-1): SAVISQKPSRDICQRGTSLTIQCQVDSQVTMMFWYRQQPGQSLTLIATANQGSEATYESGFVIDKFPISRPNLTFSTLTVSNMSPEDSSIYLCSVSGSDRGPNTEAFFGQGTRLTVV.

This chain connects TRBV7-9 to TRBJ2-5; possibly TRBD1 for D (6 bases). Trimming removed 4 bases at V and 5 bases at J, with 20 bases between. CDR3 length: 16 residues. Germline V gene sequence: CDR1 SEHNR, CDR2 FQNEAQ (reference sequence). The CDR3 DNA is TGTGCCAGCAGCTCCGGGACACGAGGACCGGCCGAGACCCAGTACTTC. It codes for CASSSGTRGPAETQYF.

V is TRBV5-5 and J is TRBJ2-5; D ambiguous. CDR1 is SGHKS, CDR2 YYEKEE, per germline (reference sequence). Trimming shortened V by 4 bases and J by 4 bases, and 14 bases separated the two germline ends. There are 14 residues in the CDR3. This CDR3 is CASSPRVLGETQYF. CDR3 DNA: TGTGCCAGCAGCCCCCGGGTCCTCGGAGAGACCCAGTACTTC.

The J gene is TRBJ2-6, the V gene TRBV15, with TRBD1 identical over 9 bases. Per the germline V gene, CDR1 is LNHNV and CDR2 is YYDKDF (reference sequence). Trimming cost V 0 bases and J 4 bases; bases outside gene matches: 10. This CDR3 is built from 19 residues. The CDR3 reads CATSRDLSQGARGANVLTF. CDR3 bases: TGTGCCACCAGCAGAGATCTATCACAGGGGGCGCGCGGGGCCAACGTCCTGACTTTC.

This rearrangement joins TRBV5-5 to TRBJ2-7, with D possibly TRBD1 on 5 matching bases. V was clipped by 4 bases and J by 2 bases, with 7 bases between them. Germline CDR1 is SGHKS and CDR2 is YYEKEE (reference sequence). CDR3 length equals 12 residues. The CDR3 region is CASSRQTYEQYF. The DNA of the CDR3 is TGTGCCAGCAGCAGACAGACCTACGAGCAGTACTTC.

The rearrangement links TRBV7-9 to TRBJ1-5; 10 bases match TRBD1. This CDR3 spans 15 amino acids. Trimming at V came to 0 bases and at J to 4 bases, leaving 0 bases not matched to a gene. In germline, CDR1 is SEHNR, CDR2 FQNEAQ (reference sequence). DNA for the CDR3: TGTGCCAGCAGCTTAGCGGGACAGGGGAATCAGCCCCAGCATTTT. This codes for CASSLAGQGNQPQHF.

This chain joins TRBV7-6 and TRBJ2-1, with 9 bases lining up with TRBD2. The CDR3 consists of 15 residues. V shed 4 bases, J shed 4 bases, and the junction held 5 bases outside the gene matches. Germline CDR1 SGHVS, CDR2 FNYEAQ. CDR3 loop: CASSSVSGGYNEQFF. DNA for the CDR3: TGTGCCAGCAGCTCCGTTAGCGGGGGTTACAATGAGCAGTTCTTC.

The rearrangement links TRBV7-8 to TRBJ2-2; 11 bases align to TRBD1. The CDR3 spans 17 residues. With V trimmed by 4 bases and J by 6 bases, 10 bases remained unmatched. Germline CDR1 and CDR2: SGHVS and FQNEAQ. The CDR3 loop reads CASSSMGTGGVPGELFF. For the CDR3, the DNA is TGTGCCAGCAGCTCTATGGGGACAGGGGGGGTTCCCGGGGAGCTGTTTTTT.

The V call is TRBV19, the J call TRBJ2-7; TRBD2 matches 10 bases. The V gene's germline CDR1 is LNHDA and CDR2 SQIVND (reference sequence). The CDR3 runs 15 residues. V shed 7 bases, J shed 4 bases, and the junction held 10 bases outside the gene matches. CDR3 DNA: TGTGCCAGTACCCCCGCAGCGGGAGGGCCTTACGAGCAGTACTTC. It yields the protein CASTPAAGGPYEQYF.

This sequence joins TRBV7-3 and TRBJ2-1, with 11 bases that match TRBD2. The length of the CDR3 is 16 residues. V was clipped by 5 bases and J by 5 bases; unmatched bases: 8. Germline lookup yields CDR1 SGHTA and CDR2 FQGTGA. The CDR3 protein is CASSPRTSGQDNEQFF. In DNA form, the CDR3 reads TGTGCCAGCAGCCCCCGGACTAGCGGGCAAGACAATGAGCAGTTCTTC.

The genes are TRBV28 and TRBJ1-1, with TRBD1 as a possible D gene (6 bases). The germline V gene encodes CDR1 MDHEN and CDR2 SYDVKM. This CDR3 spans 16 amino acids. The V end was cut by 5 bases, the J end by 2 bases, with 18 bases between. The CDR3 DNA reads TGTGCCAGCAGTCCCTCCGGGAGGGGGATCAACACTGAAGCTTTCTTT. This encodes CASSPSGRGINTEAFF.

This clone was seen once. J is TRBJ1-1 and V is TRBV9; D is uncertain. V dropped 0 bases and J dropped 4 bases, with 7 bases sitting between them. Germline CDR1 and CDR2: SGDLS and YYNGEE. The CDR3 loop spans 13 amino acids. Here the CDR3 reads CASSVGGSTEAFF. In DNA form, the CDR3 reads TGTGCCAGCAGCGTAGGCGGGTCCACTGAAGCTTTCTTT.

The gene calls are TRBV19 and TRBJ1-5, with 9 bases identical to TRBD1. CDR3 length: 15 residues. Germline V CDR1 and CDR2: LNHDA, SQIVND (reference sequence). J lost 6 bases, V lost 10 bases, and 13 bases had no gene match. The chain's CDR3 is CATRPGQGVSQPQHF. CDR3 coding DNA: TGTGCCACCCGACCGGGACAGGGAGTTAGTCAGCCCCAGCATTTT.

The rearrangement joins TRBV6-5 to TRBJ1-1; D is possibly TRBD1 (5 bases). Trimming removed 4 bases from V and 1 base from J, with 10 bases in between. Germline CDR1 MNHEY, CDR2 SVGAGI. This CDR3 is built from 14 residues. This CDR3 reads CASSSDDRNTEAFF. In DNA, the CDR3 is TGTGCCAGCAGTTCCGATGACAGGAACACTGAAGCTTTCTTT.